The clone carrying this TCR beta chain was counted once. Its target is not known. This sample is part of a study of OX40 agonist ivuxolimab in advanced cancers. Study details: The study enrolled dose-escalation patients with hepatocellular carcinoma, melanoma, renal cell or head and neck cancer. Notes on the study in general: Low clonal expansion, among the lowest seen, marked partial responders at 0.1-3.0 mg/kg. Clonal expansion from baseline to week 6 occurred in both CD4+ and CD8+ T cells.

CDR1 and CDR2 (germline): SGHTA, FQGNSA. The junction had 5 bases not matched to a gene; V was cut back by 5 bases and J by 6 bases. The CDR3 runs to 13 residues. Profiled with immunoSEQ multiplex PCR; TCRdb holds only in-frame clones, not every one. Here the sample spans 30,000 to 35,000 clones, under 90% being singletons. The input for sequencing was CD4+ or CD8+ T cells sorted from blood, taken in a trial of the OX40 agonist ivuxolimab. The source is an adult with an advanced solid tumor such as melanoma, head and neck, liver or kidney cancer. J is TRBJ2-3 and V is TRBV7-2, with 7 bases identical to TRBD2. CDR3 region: CASSETSADTQYF. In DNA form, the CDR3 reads TGTGCCAGCAGCGAAACTAGCGCGGATACGCAGTATTTT.